The present T cell receptor (beta chain) was sequenced within a study of OX40 agonist ivuxolimab in advanced cancers. Background on the study: Patients were roughly 81% male with ages roughly 20 to 90, mean around 58.

The CDR3 consists of 14 residues. Germline V gene lookup returns CDR1 LNHDA and CDR2 SQIVND (reference sequence). The ends lost 7 bases at V and 4 bases at J; junction bases unmatched: 5. Findings of the study overall: Antigens targeted by the expanded peripheral T cells were not determined.

Method: immunoSEQ multiplex PCR; TCRdb's copy keeps in-frame clones and lacks some. The data show tens of thousands of clones, about nine tenths seen once. For this clone: Its antigen is unknown.

Source: CD4+ or CD8+ T cells sorted from blood, taken in a trial of the OX40 agonist ivuxolimab. The V gene is TRBV19, the J gene TRBJ2-5; 11 nucleotides match TRBD2. The sequence was collected from an adult with an advanced solid tumor such as melanoma, head and neck, liver or kidney cancer. This CDR3 reads CASTSTSGVETQYF. CDR3 coding DNA: TGTGCCAGTACTTCGACTAGCGGGGTAGAGACCCAGTACTTC.